Each of the 2 T cell receptor beta chains below was sequenced from the same sample in a study of blood T cells in healthy people across ages (dated by TCRdb to the mid-2010s). The protocol used for the library was 5' RACE. Instrument used: Illumina HiSeq 2500. A second PCR of about 6 to 11 cycles was run with a J-beta primer mix and a sample-barcoded 5' primer. TCRdb handled the public reads itself, with Q25 trimming in fastp and clone calling in MiXCR, and kept productive beta chains. One record per CDR3 amino acid sequence lists the most common genes and DNA. This sample holds under 950,000 distinct CDR3 sequences; about 24% were observed only once. The ten largest clones add up to 20% to 25% of the sample. Material: blood. These receptors all stem from a man between 65 and 80 years old in good health.

The chain combines TRBV6-5 with TRBJ2-7; the D gene is possibly TRBD1 (5 bases). The J call is uncertain, as TRBJ2-1 better fits the DNA end. The CDR3 loop spans 15 amino acids. In germline, CDR1 is MNHEY, CDR2 SVGAGI. CDR3 nucleotides: TGTGCCAGCAGTTTCCAGGCGGACACTAACAATGAGCAGTTCTTC. Protein product: CASSFQADTNNEQFF.

The chain combines TRBV20-1 with TRBJ2-1, with 8 bases identical to TRBD2. TRBJ2-5 explains the end of the DNA better; the J call may be wrong. The CDR3 is 12 residues long. Germline assignment: CDR1 DFQATT and CDR2 SNEGSKA (reference sequence). CDR3 sequence reads: CSAIGTSGTQYF. The CDR3, as DNA: TGCAGTGCTATAGGGACTAGTGGGACCCAGTACTTC.